These 17 T cell receptor beta chains originate from one sample sequenced in a study of blood T cells in healthy people across ages. For the second PCR, which ran for roughly 6 to 12 cycles, a sample-barcoded 5' primer and a J-beta primer mix were used. In TCRdb, the 5' RACE reads were re-called with MiXCR into one record per CDR3 protein. The sample has about 1.8 million distinct CDR3 sequences; 49% are singletons. The sample taken for sequencing was blood. These receptors originate from a woman between 35 and 50 years old in good health.

In its sample, this clonotype was seen a few times. The chain couples TRBV12-3 or TRBV12-4 to TRBJ1-1; 7 bases fit TRBD1. V lost 3 bases to trimming and J lost 4 bases; unmatched junction nucleotides: 2. CDR3 length equals 13 residues. CDR3 amino acids: CASSLGQLTEAFF. In DNA form, the CDR3 reads TGTGCCAGCAGTTTGGGACAGCTCACTGAAGCTTTCTTT.

This clonotype was recorded a few times. This chain links TRBV12-3 or TRBV12-4 with TRBJ2-5; the match to TRBD2 covers 10 bases. There are 16 residues in the CDR3. Losses at the gene ends were 5 bases for V and 1 base for J; bases not matched to a gene: 7. The CDR3 DNA reads as TGTGCCAGCAGTGGGGGGCGGACTAGCGGCCAAGAGACCCAGTACTTC. The encoded protein is CASSGGRTSGQETQYF.

The rearrangement joins TRBV20-1 to TRBJ2-3; a weak D match, TRBD2 (6 bases). The CDR3 contains 17 residues. V was clipped by 3 bases and J by 2 bases, with 21 bases between them. Germline-derived CDR1 and CDR2 are DFQATT and SNEGSKA (reference sequence). The CDR3 DNA is TGCAGTGCTAGGGGACCCTGGGCTGCGGGGCACACAGATACGCAGTATTTT. Translating gives CSARGPWAAGHTDTQYF.

This clonotype was counted many times. The J gene is TRBJ2-5, the V gene TRBV6-5; 8 positions agree with TRBD2. The CDR3 consists of 14 residues. Germline V gives CDR1 MNHEY, CDR2 SVGAGI. V lost 2 bases and J lost 4; bases outside the gene matches: 3. CDR3 bases: TGTGCCAGCAGTTACACAGGACTAGCAGAGACCCAGTACTTC. Amino acids: CASSYTGLAETQYF.

This clonotype was seen ten or more times. The rearrangement uses TRBV7-9 and TRBJ1-2; 8 bases are a match to TRBD1. The CDR3 totals 15 residues. Germline loops: CDR1 SEHNR, CDR2 FQNEAQ (reference sequence). V was clipped by 7 bases and J by 3 bases; unmatched bases: 10. CDR3 bases: TGTGCCAGCACTAAGACCGGGACAGGCGACTATGGCTACACCTTC. Translated: CASTKTGTGDYGYTF.

This clonotype was observed a single time. The chain links TRBV5-5 to TRBJ2-5, with TRBD2 identical over 7 bases. This CDR3 comprises 14 residues. CDR1 is SGHKS, CDR2 YYEKEE, per germline (reference sequence). The V and J ends lost 0 bases and 6 bases, in that order; junction bases with no gene match: 5. The CDR3 loop is CASSLEAGRKTQYF. CDR3 nucleotide sequence: TGTGCCAGCAGCTTGGAAGCGGGGAGGAAGACCCAGTACTTC.

This clonotype was counted a few times. The chain recombines TRBV20-1 with TRBJ1-2; 10 nucleotides align to TRBD1. V lost 1 base and J lost 6; bases outside the gene matches: 5. In germline, CDR1 is DFQATT, CDR2 SNEGSKA (reference sequence). The CDR3 consists of 14 residues. In DNA, the CDR3 is TGCAGTGCTAGAGGGACAGGGGGTTTTGATGGCTACACCTTC. It is translated as CSARGTGGFDGYTF.

The chain has TRBV6-2 or TRBV6-3 and TRBJ2-7, with 11 nucleotides matching TRBD2. TRBJ2-5 matches the DNA end more closely, so the J call is doubtful. Germline V gene data show CDR1 as MNHEY and CDR2 as SVGEGT. CDR3 length: 15 amino acids. Written as DNA, the CDR3 is TGTGCCAGCAGGAAGGCACTAGCGGGGGATGAGACCCAGTACTTC. Encoded protein: CASRKALAGDETQYF.

The rearrangement links TRBV20-1 to TRBJ2-6, with 9 bases matching TRBD2. Germline V gene lookup returns CDR1 DFQATT and CDR2 SNEGSKA (reference sequence). Unmatched junction bases numbered 8, after V lost 6 bases and J lost 2 bases. The CDR3 extends over 16 amino acids. The CDR3 is CSAPLAGGPGANVLTF. CDR3 DNA: TGCAGTGCCCCGCTTGCGGGGGGGCCTGGGGCCAACGTCCTGACTTTC.

CDR3 loop: CASSPRASGGGWSEQFF. Written as DNA, the CDR3 is TGTGCCAGCTCACCCCGGGCATCAGGGGGTGGATGGAGTGAGCAGTTCTTC. The rearrangement uses TRBV18 and TRBJ2-1; 7 bases are a match to TRBD1. The CDR3 length is 17 residues. Germline V lookup: CDR1 KGHSH, CDR2 LQKENI. Trimming cost V 3 bases and J 9 bases; bases outside gene matches: 17.

The chain uses TRBV24-1 and TRBJ1-6; D might be TRBD1 (6 bases). Germline assignment: CDR1 KGHDR and CDR2 SFDVKD. This CDR3 is 14 amino acids long. Trimming took 2 bases from V and 9 from J, leaving 10 bases between them. The CDR3 sequence is CATSDSPTGSPLHF. The CDR3 nucleotides read TGTGCCACCAGTGATTCACCGACAGGTTCACCCCTCCACTTT.

This clonotype was counted many times. This chain's CDR3 is CSARKAGGAETQYF. For the CDR3, the DNA is TGCAGTGCTAGAAAGGCAGGGGGCGCGGAGACCCAGTACTTC. The rearrangement uses TRBV20-1 and TRBJ2-5, with 8 bases identical to TRBD1. This CDR3 comprises 14 residues. From germline, CDR1 is DFQATT and CDR2 SNEGSKA (reference sequence). V lost 2 bases, J lost 5 bases, and 7 bases stayed unmatched.

The V and J genes are TRBV28 and TRBJ2-1, with D maybe TRBD1 (6 bases). This CDR3 has 15 amino acids. V was pared by 7 bases and J by 2 bases, with 15 bases between. The V gene's germline CDR1 is MDHEN and CDR2 SYDVKM. The CDR3, as DNA: TGTGCCAGCATGGGTCGAAGACAGGCCTACAATGAGCAGTTCTTC. It translates to CASMGRRQAYNEQFF.

This clonotype is a singleton in its sample. The rearrangement links TRBV7-8 to TRBJ1-1; no reliable D call. The CDR3 totals 14 residues. V was shortened by 2 bases and J by 0 bases, with 7 bases between the two germline ends. Germline V gene lookup returns CDR1 SGHVS and CDR2 FQNEAQ. CDR3 residues: CASSLWFMNTEAFF. Written as DNA, the CDR3 is TGTGCCAGCAGCTTATGGTTCATGAACACTGAAGCTTTCTTT.

The V call is TRBV7-2, the J call TRBJ2-5, with 9 bases lining up with TRBD1. V lost 5 bases to trimming and J lost 1 base; unmatched junction nucleotides: 5. The CDR3 loop spans 15 amino acids. Germline V gene sequence: CDR1 SGHTA, CDR2 FQGNSA. CDR3 sequence: CASSRTGDPQETQYF. The CDR3, as DNA: TGTGCCAGCAGCCGGACAGGGGACCCCCAAGAGACCCAGTACTTC.

This chain connects TRBV28 to TRBJ1-2; perhaps TRBD1 as D (6 bases). The CDR3 covers 15 residues. Germline CDR1 MDHEN, CDR2 SYDVKM. V was clipped by 0 bases and J by 6 bases, with 14 bases between them. As DNA, the CDR3 is TGTGCCAGCAGTTTATGGGTCGGCAGGGGCGATGGCTACACCTTC. This codes for CASSLWVGRGDGYTF.

This clonotype appeared once. The chain is built from TRBV28 and TRBJ2-1; possibly TRBD1 for D (5 bases). Trimming removed 2 bases at V and 5 bases at J, with 13 bases between. CDR3 length: 15 amino acids. The germline gives CDR1 MDHEN, CDR2 SYDVKM. The CDR3 is CASSLPVTEHNEQFF. The CDR3 bases are TGTGCCAGCAGTTTACCTGTGACAGAGCACAATGAGCAGTTCTTC.